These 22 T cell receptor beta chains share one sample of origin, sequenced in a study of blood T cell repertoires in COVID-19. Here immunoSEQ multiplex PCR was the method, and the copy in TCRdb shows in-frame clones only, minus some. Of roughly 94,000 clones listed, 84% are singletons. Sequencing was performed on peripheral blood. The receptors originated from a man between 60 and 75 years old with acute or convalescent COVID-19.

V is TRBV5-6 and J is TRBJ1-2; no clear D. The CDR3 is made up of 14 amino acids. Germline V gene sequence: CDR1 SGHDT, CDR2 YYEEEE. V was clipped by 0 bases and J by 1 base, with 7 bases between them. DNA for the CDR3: TGTGCCAGCAGCTTGGGCAGACTTAACTATGGCTACACCTTC. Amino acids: CASSLGRLNYGYTF.

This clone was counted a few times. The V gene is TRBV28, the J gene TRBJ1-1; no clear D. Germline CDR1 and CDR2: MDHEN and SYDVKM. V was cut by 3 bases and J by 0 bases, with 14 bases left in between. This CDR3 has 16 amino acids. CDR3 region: CASSLSQSGVNTEAFF. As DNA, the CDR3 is TGTGCCAGCAGTTTGTCTCAGAGCGGAGTGAACACTGAAGCTTTCTTT.

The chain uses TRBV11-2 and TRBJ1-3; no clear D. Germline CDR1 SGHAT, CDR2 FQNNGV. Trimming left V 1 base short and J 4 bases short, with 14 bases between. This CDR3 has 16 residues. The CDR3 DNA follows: TGTGCCAGCAGCTTAGCGGTGGCAGGTTCAGGAAACACCATATATTTT. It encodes CASSLAVAGSGNTIYF.

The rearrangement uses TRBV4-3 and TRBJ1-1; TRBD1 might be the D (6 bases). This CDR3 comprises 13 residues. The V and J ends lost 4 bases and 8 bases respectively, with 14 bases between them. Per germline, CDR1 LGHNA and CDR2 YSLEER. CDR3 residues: CASSRLTGLEAFF. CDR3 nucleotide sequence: TGCGCCAGCAGCCGACTAACAGGGTTGGAAGCTTTCTTT.

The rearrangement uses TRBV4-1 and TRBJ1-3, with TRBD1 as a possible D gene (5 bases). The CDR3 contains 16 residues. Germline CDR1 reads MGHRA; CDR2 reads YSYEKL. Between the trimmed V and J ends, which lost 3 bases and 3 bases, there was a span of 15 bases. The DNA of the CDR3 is TGCGCCAGCAGCCACCCCGGGGGATTCAGTGGAAACACCATATATTTT. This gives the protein CASSHPGGFSGNTIYF.

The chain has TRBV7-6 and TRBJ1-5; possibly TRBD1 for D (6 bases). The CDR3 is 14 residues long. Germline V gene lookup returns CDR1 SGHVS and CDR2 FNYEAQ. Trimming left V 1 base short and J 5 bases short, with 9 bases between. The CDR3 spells CASSLDTGYQPQHF. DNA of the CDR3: TGTGCCAGCAGCTTAGACACAGGGTATCAGCCCCAGCATTTT. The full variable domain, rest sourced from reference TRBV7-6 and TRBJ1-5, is GAGVSQSPRYKVTKRGQDVALRCDPISGHVSLYWYRQALGQGPEFLTYFNYEAQQDKSGLPNDRFSAERPEGSISTLTIQRTEQRDSAMYRCASSLDTGYQPQHFGDGTRLSIL.

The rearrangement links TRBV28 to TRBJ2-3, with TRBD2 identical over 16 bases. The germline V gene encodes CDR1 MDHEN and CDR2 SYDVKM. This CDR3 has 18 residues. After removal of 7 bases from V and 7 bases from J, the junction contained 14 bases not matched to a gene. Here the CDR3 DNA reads TGTGCCAGCACGCCGGGACTAGCGGGGGGGAGATTGTATAATACGCAGTATTTT. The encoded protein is CASTPGLAGGRLYNTQYF.

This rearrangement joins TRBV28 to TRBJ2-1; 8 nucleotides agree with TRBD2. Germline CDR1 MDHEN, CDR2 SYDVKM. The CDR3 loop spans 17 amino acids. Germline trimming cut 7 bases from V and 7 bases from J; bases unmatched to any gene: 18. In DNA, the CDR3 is TGTGCCAGCACCCTAACAGGGAGCGGGGGCCAGAGGAATGAGCAGTTCTTC. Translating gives CASTLTGSGGQRNEQFF.

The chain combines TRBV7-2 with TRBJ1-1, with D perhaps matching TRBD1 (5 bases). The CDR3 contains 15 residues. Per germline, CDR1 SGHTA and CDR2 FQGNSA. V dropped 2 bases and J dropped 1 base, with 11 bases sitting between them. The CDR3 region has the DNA TGTGCCAGCAGCTTAATGGGGGGGGAGAACACTGAAGCTTTCTTT. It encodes CASSLMGGENTEAFF.

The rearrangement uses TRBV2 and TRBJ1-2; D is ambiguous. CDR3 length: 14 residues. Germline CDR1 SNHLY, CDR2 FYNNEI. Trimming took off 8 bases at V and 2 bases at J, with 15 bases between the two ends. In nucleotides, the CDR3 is TGTGCCAGCCGAATGAGGACGGGGAACTATGGCTACACCTTC. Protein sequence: CASRMRTGNYGYTF.

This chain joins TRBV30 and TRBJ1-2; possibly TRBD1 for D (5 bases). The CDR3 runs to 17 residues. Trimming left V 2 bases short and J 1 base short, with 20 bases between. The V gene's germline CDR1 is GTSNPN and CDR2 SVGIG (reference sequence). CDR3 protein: CAWSHAGVTRLNYGYTF. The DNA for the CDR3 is TGTGCCTGGAGTCATGCGGGGGTGACCCGGCTTAACTATGGCTACACCTTC.

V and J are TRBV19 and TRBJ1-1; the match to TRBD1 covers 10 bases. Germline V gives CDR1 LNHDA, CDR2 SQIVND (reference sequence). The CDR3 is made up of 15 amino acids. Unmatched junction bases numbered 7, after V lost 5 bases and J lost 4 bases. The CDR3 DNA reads TGTGCCAGTAGTCGGGACAGGGGCTGGAGCACTGAAGCTTTCTTT. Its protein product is CASSRDRGWSTEAFF. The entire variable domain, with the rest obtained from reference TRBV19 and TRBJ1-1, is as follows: DGGITQSPKYLFRKEGQNVTLSCEQNLNHDAMYWYRQDPGQGLRLIYYSQIVNDFQKGDIAEGYSVSREKKESFPLTVTSAQKNPTAFYLCASSRDRGWSTEAFFGQGTRLTVV.

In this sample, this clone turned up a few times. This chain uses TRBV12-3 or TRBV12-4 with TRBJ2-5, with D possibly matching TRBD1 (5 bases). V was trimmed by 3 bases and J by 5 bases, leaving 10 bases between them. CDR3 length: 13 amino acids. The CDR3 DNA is TGTGCCAGCAGTTTCGGCTCAGGGGAGACCCAGTACTTC. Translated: CASSFGSGETQYF.

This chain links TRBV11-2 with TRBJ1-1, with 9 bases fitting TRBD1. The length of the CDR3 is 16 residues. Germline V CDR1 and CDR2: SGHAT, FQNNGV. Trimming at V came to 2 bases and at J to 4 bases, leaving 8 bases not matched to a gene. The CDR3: CASSLSTGGLVTEAFF. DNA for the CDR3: TGTGCCAGCAGCTTAAGTACAGGGGGCCTTGTCACTGAAGCTTTCTTT. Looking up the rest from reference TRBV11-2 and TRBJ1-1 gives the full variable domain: EAGVAQSPRYKIIEKRQSVAFWCNPISGHATLYWYQQILGQGPKLLIQFQNNGVVDDSQLPKDRFSAERLKGVDSTLKIQPAKLEDSAVYLCASSLSTGGLVTEAFFGQGTRLTVV.

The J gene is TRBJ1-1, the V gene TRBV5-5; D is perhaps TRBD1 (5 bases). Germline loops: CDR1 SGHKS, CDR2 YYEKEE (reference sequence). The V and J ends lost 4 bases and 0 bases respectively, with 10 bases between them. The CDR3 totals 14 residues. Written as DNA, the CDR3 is TGTGCCAGCAGCCCCCTGACAGTGAACACTGAAGCTTTCTTT. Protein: CASSPLTVNTEAFF. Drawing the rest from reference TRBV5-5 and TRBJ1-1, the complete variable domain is DAGVTQSPTHLIKTRGQQVTLRCSPISGHKSVSWYQQVLGQGPQFIFQYYEKEERGRGNFPDRFSARQFPNYSSELNVNALLLGDSALYLCASSPLTVNTEAFFGQGTRLTVV.

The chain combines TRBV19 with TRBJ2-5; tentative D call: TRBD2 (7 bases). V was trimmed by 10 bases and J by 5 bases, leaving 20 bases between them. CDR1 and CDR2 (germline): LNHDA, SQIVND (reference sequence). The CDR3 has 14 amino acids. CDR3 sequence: CATREGGGSETQYF. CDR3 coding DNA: TGTGCCACCAGGGAGGGGGGGGGTTCGGAGACCCAGTACTTC.

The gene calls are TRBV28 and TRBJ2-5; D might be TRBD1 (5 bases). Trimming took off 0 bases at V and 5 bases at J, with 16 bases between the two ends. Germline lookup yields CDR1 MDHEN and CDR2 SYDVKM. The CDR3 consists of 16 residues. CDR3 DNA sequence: TGTGCCAGCAGTTTATGGGGGCGCGGATCGGGCGAGACCCAGTACTTC. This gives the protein CASSLWGRGSGETQYF. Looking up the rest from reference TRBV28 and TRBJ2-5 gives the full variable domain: DVKVTQSSRYLVKRTGEKVFLECVQDMDHENMFWYRQDPGLGLRLIYFSYDVKMKEKGDIPEGYSVSREKKERFSLILESASTNQTSMYLCASSLWGRGSGETQYFGPGTRLLVL.

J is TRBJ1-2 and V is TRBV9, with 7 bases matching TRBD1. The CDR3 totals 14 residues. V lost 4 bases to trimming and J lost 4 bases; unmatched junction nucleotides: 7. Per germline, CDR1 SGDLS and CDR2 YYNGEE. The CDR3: CASSPRDSGYGYTF. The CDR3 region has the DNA TGTGCCAGCAGCCCCCGGGACAGTGGCTATGGCTACACCTTC.

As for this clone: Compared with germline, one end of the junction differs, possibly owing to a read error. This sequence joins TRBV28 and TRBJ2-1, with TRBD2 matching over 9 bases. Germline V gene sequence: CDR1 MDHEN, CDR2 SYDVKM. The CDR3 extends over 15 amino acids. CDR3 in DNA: TGTGCCAGCGGTTTGAGCGGGGGGACCTACAATGAGCAGTTCTTC. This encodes CASGLSGGTYNEQFF.

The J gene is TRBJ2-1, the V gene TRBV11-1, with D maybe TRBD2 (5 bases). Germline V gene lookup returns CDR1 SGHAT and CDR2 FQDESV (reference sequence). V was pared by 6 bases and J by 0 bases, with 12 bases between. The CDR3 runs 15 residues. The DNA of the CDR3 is TGTGCCAGCAGGACGAGCGGACGCTCCTACAATGAGCAGTTCTTC. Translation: CASRTSGRSYNEQFF.

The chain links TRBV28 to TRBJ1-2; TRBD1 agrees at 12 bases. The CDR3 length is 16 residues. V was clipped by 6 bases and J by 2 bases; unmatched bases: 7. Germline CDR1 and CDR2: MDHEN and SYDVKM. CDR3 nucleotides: TGTGCCAGCAGGGCCGGGGGACAGGGGGCGAACTATGGCTACACCTTC. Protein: CASRAGGQGANYGYTF.

The CDR3 loop is CASSPRGGRTNQPQHF. The CDR3 region has the DNA TGTGCCAGCAGCCCTCGGGGGGGACGGACTAATCAGCCCCAGCATTTT. The chain carries TRBV9 and TRBJ1-5; TRBD1 might be the D (5 bases). Germline V gene sequence: CDR1 SGDLS, CDR2 YYNGEE. The ends were cut back, 4 bases at V and 4 bases at J, with 18 bases in the middle. The CDR3 length is 16 residues.